Listed here are 24 T cell receptor beta chains from one sample, sequenced in a study of human T cells and chemical hapten exposure. Described time point: patch test 1, 2 weeks after DPC sensitization. Treatment defined: therapeutic diphenylcyclopropenone sensitization with weekly scalp DPC. A single record per CDR3 protein comes from TCRdb applying MiXCR to the RACE reads. This sample has about 120,000 distinct CDR3 sequences, with about an eighth found just once. Here the sequenced sample was whole blood, taken in connection with sensitization to the hapten diphenylcyclopropenone (DPC). These receptors were collected from a man aged 18 to 29 with alopecia areata. Some clones in this sample may be carry-over from other donors' samples.

The table lists this clonotype with a few counts. The gene calls are TRBV6-2 or TRBV6-3 and TRBJ2-7; 7 bases fit TRBD1. CDR3 length: 14 amino acids. Germline-derived CDR1 and CDR2 are MNHEY and SVGEGT. V trimming: 2 bases; J trimming: 1 base; junction bases outside the gene matches: 2. The DNA of the CDR3 is TGTGCCAGCAGTTACCCGGGACAGTCCTACGAGCAGTACTTC. Protein product: CASSYPGQSYEQYF.

This chain joins TRBV24-1 and TRBJ2-7; TRBD1 matches 10 bases. V was pared by 11 bases and J by 2 bases, with 8 bases of the junction left unmatched. Germline V gives CDR1 KGHDR, CDR2 SFDVKD. This CDR3 spans 14 amino acids. The CDR3 spells CANLGQGVTYEQYV. The CDR3 nucleotides read TGTGCCAACCTAGGACAGGGGGTGACCTACGAGCAGTACGTC.

V is TRBV28 and J is TRBJ2-3; 10 bases align to TRBD2. CDR1 is MDHEN, CDR2 SYDVKM, per germline. The ends lost 7 bases at V and 2 bases at J; junction bases unmatched: 9. This CDR3 region has 16 residues. The CDR3 here is CASISPLAGDTDTQYF. Here the CDR3 DNA reads TGTGCCAGCATCAGCCCCCTAGCGGGGGACACAGATACGCAGTATTTT.

This clonotype was detected only a few times. The CDR3 nucleotides read TGCAGTGCTAGTTTGGCTGCCTTTAATGAAAAACTGTTTTTT. Its translation: CSASLAAFNEKLFF. V and J are TRBV20-1 and TRBJ1-4; D is unresolved. Between the trimmed V and J ends, which lost 3 bases and 4 bases, there was a span of 12 bases. The CDR3 sequence is 14 residues long. CDR1 DFQATT and CDR2 SNEGSKA come from the germline V gene (reference sequence).

The chain carries TRBV5-1 and TRBJ2-7, with 8 bases that match TRBD1. Germline-derived CDR1 and CDR2 are SGHRS and YFSETQ. The V segment lost 3 bases and the J segment 3 bases; nucleotides outside the gene matches: 8. CDR3 length: 15 amino acids. CDR3 in amino acids: CASSSSPGQDYEQYF. For the CDR3, the DNA is TGCGCCAGCAGCTCGTCCCCGGGACAGGACTACGAGCAGTACTTC.

The chain joins TRBV20-1 to TRBJ1-1; TRBD1 might be the D (5 bases). Trimming shortened V by 4 bases and J by 4 bases, and 13 bases separated the two germline ends. The CDR3 consists of 13 residues. The germline CDR1 and CDR2 sequences are DFQATT and SNEGSKA (reference sequence). CDR3 nucleotides: TGCAGTGCTATAGGGGCTCTAGGCACTGAAGCTTTCTTT. Its protein is CSAIGALGTEAFF.

This clonotype showed up just a few times. The V gene is TRBV12-3 or TRBV12-4, the J gene TRBJ2-2; 7 bases map to TRBD2. V gave up 3 bases and J gave up 6 bases; unmatched junction bases: 10. This CDR3 region has 16 residues. CDR3: CASSFGTMGRAGELFF. The CDR3 DNA is TGTGCCAGCAGTTTCGGGACTATGGGGCGGGCCGGGGAGCTGTTTTTT.

The rearrangement joins TRBV20-1 to TRBJ2-5; D may be TRBD2 (6 bases). V was cut by 1 base and J by 3 bases, with 12 bases left in between. Looked up from germline, CDR1 is DFQATT and CDR2 is SNEGSKA (reference sequence). The CDR3 contains 14 residues. In DNA form, the CDR3 reads TGCAGTGCTAGAGGGGACTTAAAAAAAGAGACCCAGTACTTC. Translating gives CSARGDLKKETQYF.

The chain links TRBV4-3 to TRBJ1-1; unclear D gene. Germline-derived CDR1 and CDR2 are LGHNA and YSLEER. V was shortened by 1 base and J by 2 bases, with 11 bases between the two germline ends. The CDR3 totals 15 residues. Here the CDR3 reads CASSQGAVANTEAFF. The CDR3 DNA reads TGCGCCAGCAGCCAAGGCGCAGTCGCTAACACTGAAGCTTTCTTT.

The J gene is TRBJ1-6, the V gene TRBV29-1; the D is unclear. V was trimmed by 7 bases and J by 7 bases, leaving 14 bases between them. The CDR3 runs 13 residues. Germline V gene data show CDR1 as SQVTM and CDR2 as ANQGSEA. In DNA form, the CDR3 reads TGCAGCGCAAACGACGGACGGAATTCACCCCTCCACTTT. It yields the protein CSANDGRNSPLHF.

The genes are TRBV18 and TRBJ2-7; D possibly corresponds to TRBD1 (5 bases). The length of the CDR3 is 13 residues. CDR1 and CDR2 (germline): KGHSH, LQKENI. The V end lost 2 bases, the J end lost 5 bases, and 10 bases lay between the germline ends. The CDR3 sequence is CASSPARVHEQYF. CDR3 nucleotide sequence: TGTGCCAGCTCACCAGCCAGGGTCCACGAGCAGTACTTC.

This clonotype has a count of ten or more. The chain combines TRBV5-1 with TRBJ2-1; no firm D call. The V end was cut by 0 bases, the J end by 5 bases, with 3 bases between. This CDR3 comprises 12 residues. Germline V gene sequence: CDR1 SGHRS, CDR2 YFSETQ. The CDR3 nucleotides read TGCGCCAGCAGCTTGGGGGACAATGAGCAGTTCTTC. Encoded protein: CASSLGDNEQFF. The full variable domain, rest sourced from reference TRBV5-1 and TRBJ2-1, is KAGVTQTPRYLIKTRGQQVTLSCSPISGHRSVSWYQQTPGQGLQFLFEYFSETQRNKGNFPGRFSGRQFSNSRSEMNVSTLELGDSALYLCASSLGDNEQFFGPGTRLTVL.

This clonotype has just a few counts. The V call is TRBV6-2 or TRBV6-3, the J call TRBJ1-2; D perhaps matches TRBD1 (5 bases). The CDR3 loop spans 17 amino acids. The germline gives CDR1 MNHEY, CDR2 SVGEGT. The V and J ends lost 3 bases and 0 bases respectively, with 17 bases between them. DNA of the CDR3: TGTGCCAGCAGTTATCCCAGGGATGCCTTTGCTAACTATGGCTACACCTTC. Its translation: CASSYPRDAFANYGYTF.

This chain links TRBV11-2 with TRBJ2-5; TRBD2 is a possible D gene (6 bases). Between the trimmed V and J ends, which lost 5 bases and 5 bases, there was a span of 12 bases. The CDR3 sequence is 13 residues long. Germline V gene lookup returns CDR1 SGHAT and CDR2 FQNNGV. CDR3 residues: CASSRGGEETQYF. The CDR3 DNA follows: TGTGCCAGCAGCCGGGGCGGGGAGGAGACCCAGTACTTC.

The gene calls are TRBV3-1 and TRBJ2-3; D uncertain. This CDR3 has 13 residues. Germline V CDR1 and CDR2: LGHDT, YNNKEL (reference sequence). Trimming pared 0 bases from V and 2 bases from J, leaving 3 bases between. CDR3 sequence: CASSQDNTDTQYF. The CDR3 nucleotides are TGTGCCAGCAGCCAAGATAACACAGATACGCAGTATTTT.

The chain joins TRBV29-1 to TRBJ2-3; D gene ambiguous. The CDR3 loop spans 13 amino acids. The V and J ends lost 5 bases and 3 bases respectively, with 12 bases between them. Germline V lookup: CDR1 SQVTM, CDR2 ANQGSEA. In DNA form, the CDR3 reads TGCAGCGTTCACGGCCTTGCGACAGATACGCAGTATTTT. Encoded protein: CSVHGLATDTQYF.

The chain employs TRBV11-2 and TRBJ2-7, with D perhaps matching TRBD1 (5 bases). The CDR3 is 15 amino acids. The V gene's germline CDR1 is SGHAT and CDR2 FQNNGV. With 3 bases removed from V and 4 bases from J, the gap between germline ends came to 16 bases. Here the CDR3 reads CASSFPRDSLYEQYV. The CDR3 DNA sequence: TGTGCCAGCAGCTTCCCCCGTGACAGCTTATACGAGCAGTACGTC.

This chain connects TRBV20-1 to TRBJ2-1; 9 nucleotides match TRBD1. CDR1 is DFQATT and CDR2 is SNEGSKA in the germline V gene (reference sequence). The ends lost 8 bases at V and 6 bases at J; junction bases unmatched: 11. This CDR3 is built from 14 residues. The CDR3 DNA reads as TGCAGTACTACCGAGGACAGGGGACCCAATGAGCAGTTCTTC. As protein: CSTTEDRGPNEQFF.

This clonotype was picked up many times. This chain joins TRBV6-5 and TRBJ1-5; TRBD1 matches 7 bases. The V gene end was trimmed by 6 bases and the J gene end by 0 bases; junction bases not matched to a gene: 11. Germline V gene sequence: CDR1 MNHEY, CDR2 SVGAGI. This CDR3 has 17 amino acids. The CDR3 protein is CASRRTGARFSNQPQHF. In nucleotides, the CDR3 is TGTGCCAGCAGGAGAACAGGGGCCCGTTTTAGCAATCAGCCCCAGCATTTT.

V and J are TRBV7-3 and TRBJ2-7; TRBD2 matches 9 bases. The CDR3 loop spans 15 amino acids. The V gene's germline CDR1 is SGHTA and CDR2 FQGTGA. V gave up 5 bases and J gave up 2 bases; unmatched junction bases: 7. The CDR3 bases are TGTGCCAGCAGCGTACAGGCGGGAGGGGCCTACGAGCAGTACTTC. Amino acid sequence: CASSVQAGGAYEQYF. The whole variable domain, filled in from reference TRBV7-3 and TRBJ2-7, reads GAGVSQTPSNKVTEKGKYVELRCDPISGHTALYWYRQSLGQGPEFLIYFQGTGAADDSGLPNDRFFAVRPEGSVSTLKIQRTERGDSAVYLCASSVQAGGAYEQYFGPGTRLTVT.

V gene TRBV4-1 combines with J gene TRBJ1-4; 8 nucleotides align to TRBD1. The germline CDR1 and CDR2 sequences are MGHRA and YSYEKL. The CDR3 loop spans 16 amino acids. V was pared by 6 bases and J by 7 bases, with 13 bases of the junction left unmatched. For the CDR3, the DNA is TGCGCCAGCAGACGACCAACAGGGGGACGGAGTGAAAAACTGTTTTTT. It translates to CASRRPTGGRSEKLFF.

This chain links TRBV10-3 with TRBJ1-1; D is uncertain. Between the trimmed V and J ends, which lost 4 bases and 3 bases, there was a span of 9 bases. Germline V gene lookup returns CDR1 ENHRY and CDR2 SYGVKD. The CDR3 is 13 residues long. DNA for the CDR3: TGTGCCATCAGTGTTTCCTTCGACACTGAAGCTTTCTTT. This codes for CAISVSFDTEAFF.

In this sample, this clonotype turned up a few times. The gene calls are TRBV18 and TRBJ2-7; tentative D call: TRBD1 (6 bases). Trimming stripped 3 bases from V and 1 base from J, with 13 bases between. This CDR3 has 15 amino acids. Germline loops: CDR1 KGHSH, CDR2 LQKENI. The CDR3 nucleotides are TGTGCCAGCTCACCGAGGACAGAGAGTTCCTACGAGCAGTACTTC. Its protein product is CASSPRTESSYEQYF.

This clonotype occurred many times. The chain carries TRBV6-5 and TRBJ2-5, with D perhaps TRBD1 (5 bases). In germline, CDR1 is MNHEY, CDR2 SVGAGI. CDR3 length: 13 residues. Trimming left V 10 bases short and J 5 bases short, with 17 bases between. The CDR3 DNA reads as TGTGCCACGAAACAGGCGTCTGGGGAGACCCAGTACTTC. Translation: CATKQASGETQYF.